The 21 T cell receptor beta chains listed next were all sequenced from one sample in a study of T-cell reconstitution after alpha-beta-depleted transplantation in children. Unique molecular identifiers featured in how the TCRbeta library was prepared. TCRdb used MiXCR to reprocess the PCR reads, holding one entry per CDR3 protein. The data show approximately 170,000 distinct CDR3 sequences, with 11% seen just once and roughly 13% held by the top ten. The specimen was PBMCs, collected before TCRalphabeta/CD19-depleted stem cell transplant. The receptors here all came from a boy aged 2 to 10 with acute myeloid leukemia, due to receive a stem cell transplant.

This clonotype was found many times. V gene TRBV20-1 combines with J gene TRBJ2-5; maybe TRBD2 (6 bases). CDR1 DFQATT and CDR2 SNEGSKA come from the germline V gene (reference sequence). V gave up 6 bases and J gave up 5 bases, with 13 bases separating them. The CDR3 spans 12 residues. CDR3 residues: CSAAGSWETQYF. CDR3 DNA sequence: TGCAGTGCCGCGGGGTCCTGGGAGACCCAGTACTTC.

This clonotype was counted many times. The rearrangement links TRBV3-1 to TRBJ1-1, with D maybe TRBD1 (5 bases). Deletions cut 0 bases from V and 1 base from J, with 9 bases between. CDR3 length: 15 residues. Germline-derived CDR1 and CDR2 are LGHDT and YNNKEL (reference sequence). CDR3 loop: CASSQEGQANTEAFF. CDR3 DNA sequence: TGTGCCAGCAGCCAAGAGGGGCAGGCGAACACTGAAGCTTTCTTT.

This clonotype was picked up many times. The chain employs TRBV5-1 and TRBJ2-2; 7 bases fit TRBD1. Germline V CDR1 and CDR2: SGHRS, YFSETQ. The CDR3 is 15 residues long. Trimming removed 0 bases from V and 6 bases from J; junction bases left unmatched: 5. The CDR3 sequence is CASSLADRVPGELFF. CDR3 coding DNA: TGCGCCAGCAGCTTGGCAGACAGGGTCCCCGGGGAGCTGTTTTTT.

This clonotype has at least ten counts. J is TRBJ1-5 and V is TRBV6-5; D ambiguous. The CDR3 loop spans 15 amino acids. CDR1 and CDR2 from the germline V gene are MNHEY and SVGAGI. Trimming left V 0 bases short and J 3 bases short, with 9 bases between. The CDR3 sequence is CASSYSAGPNQPQHF. The CDR3 DNA reads as TGTGCCAGCAGTTACTCTGCAGGACCCAATCAGCCCCAGCATTTT.

This clonotype was counted only a few times. An end of the junction does not agree with germline; a read error may underlie this. This rearrangement joins TRBV20-1 to TRBJ2-1; D might be TRBD2 (5 bases). The CDR3 loop spans 17 amino acids. Germline V gives CDR1 DFQATT, CDR2 SNEGSKA (reference sequence). This CDR3 reads CCARGGSGPSSYNEQFF. In DNA, the CDR3 is TGCTGTGCTAGAGGCGGGTCAGGCCCTAGCTCCTACAATGAGCAGTTCTTC.

This clonotype appeared a few times. The chain links TRBV7-8 to TRBJ1-4; the D gene is possibly TRBD1 (6 bases). The CDR3 length is 14 residues. Germline loops: CDR1 SGHVS, CDR2 FQNEAQ. V dropped 5 bases and J dropped 8 bases, with 15 bases sitting between them. The chain's CDR3 is CASSLMDSLEKLFF. For the CDR3, the DNA is TGTGCCAGCAGCCTCATGGACAGTTTGGAAAAACTGTTTTTT.

This clonotype was observed many times. The chain joins TRBV10-3 to TRBJ2-3; the match to TRBD1 covers 11 bases. The germline CDR1 and CDR2 sequences are ENHRY and SYGVKD. The ends lost 6 bases at V and 4 bases at J; junction bases unmatched: 3. The CDR3 has 14 amino acids. The CDR3 DNA sequence: TGTGCCATCAGCGGACAGGGGGCTGCAGATACGCAGTATTTT. Translation: CAISGQGAADTQYF.

This clonotype appeared many times. This sequence joins TRBV6-2 or TRBV6-3 and TRBJ2-1, with D perhaps TRBD1 (5 bases). The CDR3 covers 14 residues. Germline assignment: CDR1 MNHEY and CDR2 SVGEGT. With 5 bases removed from V and 8 bases from J, the gap between germline ends came to 16 bases. The CDR3 nucleotides are TGTGCCAGCAGTGTAGGGGCTTTCGTGGATGAGCAGTTCTTC. Protein: CASSVGAFVDEQFF.

The sample holds many counts of this clonotype. V gene TRBV20-1 combines with J gene TRBJ1-1, with D possibly matching TRBD1 (5 bases). This CDR3 spans 13 amino acids. Germline V CDR1 and CDR2: DFQATT, SNEGSKA (reference sequence). V was cut by 5 bases and J by 0 bases, with 10 bases left in between. This chain's CDR3 is CSAAGLLNTEAFF. The CDR3 DNA sequence: TGCAGTGCTGCGGGACTTCTGAACACTGAAGCTTTCTTT.

This clonotype was seen ten or more times. The rearrangement uses TRBV3-1 and TRBJ2-1; 10 nucleotides line up with TRBD1. Trimming removed 0 bases from V and 5 bases from J; junction bases left unmatched: 4. Per the germline V gene, CDR1 is LGHDT and CDR2 is YNNKEL (reference sequence). The length of the CDR3 is 16 residues. The CDR3 nucleotides read TGTGCCAGCAGCCAAGAATGGACAGGGGGGGACAATGAGCAGTTCTTC. Translated: CASSQEWTGGDNEQFF.

There are many counts of this clonotype. V and J are TRBV5-1 and TRBJ1-4; 8 nucleotides match TRBD1. The trim removed 4 bases at V and 8 bases at J, leaving 7 bases unmatched. Germline V CDR1 and CDR2: SGHRS, YFSETQ. The CDR3 is 14 residues long. CDR3 in DNA: TGCGCCAGCAGCCTCGGACAGGGATACGAAAAACTGTTTTTT. It yields the protein CASSLGQGYEKLFF.

This clonotype showed up many times. The gene calls are TRBV6-1 and TRBJ2-7, with D unresolved. With 4 bases removed from V and 3 bases from J, the gap between germline ends came to 10 bases. The CDR3 is made up of 13 amino acids. The germline V gene encodes CDR1 MNHNS and CDR2 SASEGT. The CDR3 bases are TGTGCCAGCAGTGTCGGCAGTGTCTACGAGCAGTACGTC. Translating it yields CASSVGSVYEQYV.

As concerns this clonotype: One base away lies a much larger clone, so this may be a sequencing read error. This chain joins TRBV20-1 and TRBJ2-3, with TRBD1 as a possible D gene (5 bases). This CDR3 has 14 amino acids. Germline CDR1 and CDR2: DFQATT and SNEGSKA (reference sequence). CDR3 DNA sequence: TGCAGTGCTAGGAGTAGACAGCGCAGAGATGCGCAGTATTTT. It specifies CSARSRQRRDAQYF.

This clonotype was counted ten times or more. The gene calls are TRBV6-1 and TRBJ1-6; 8 bases align to TRBD1. Trimming took 3 bases from V and 11 from J; bases not matched to a gene: 6. This CDR3 comprises 14 residues. Looked up from germline, CDR1 is MNHNS and CDR2 is SASEGT. Here the CDR3 reads CASSEGAGGAPLHF. CDR3 DNA: TGTGCCAGCAGTGAGGGCGCAGGGGGCGCACCCCTCCACTTT.

Ten or more counts support this clonotype. DNA for the CDR3: TGCGCCAGCAGTGGGGCGAGCGGTAATTCACCCCTCCACTTT. This sequence encodes CASSGASGNSPLHF. The chain employs TRBV5-1 and TRBJ1-6, with D perhaps TRBD1 (5 bases). Trimming took off 5 bases at V and 6 bases at J, with 12 bases between the two ends. This CDR3 has 14 residues. The germline V gene encodes CDR1 SGHRS and CDR2 YFSETQ.

Only one count was recorded for this clonotype. The chain carries TRBV30 and TRBJ1-2; D unclear. Trimming cost V 4 bases and J 4 bases, with 10 bases left between them. The CDR3 extends over 12 amino acids. CDR1 is GTSNPN and CDR2 is SVGIG in the germline V gene (reference sequence). CDR3 in amino acids: CAWIVTGYGYTF. CDR3 nucleotide sequence: TGTGCCTGGATAGTGACCGGCTATGGCTACACCTTC.

Comment on this clonotype: A read error may explain this, as a much larger clone is one base away. The gene calls are TRBV20-1 and TRBJ1-4, with D hard to call. The CDR3 has 16 amino acids. The germline V gene has CDR1 DFQATT and CDR2 SNEGSKA (reference sequence). The CDR3 DNA sequence: TGCAGTGCTAGAGTCCTAGGCGCCAACCAGAATGAAAGACTGTTTTTT. This translates into CSARVLGANQNERLFF.

This clonotype has at least ten counts. The chain couples TRBV4-1 to TRBJ2-5, with D hard to call. The V and J ends lost 2 bases and 5 bases respectively, with 9 bases between them. The CDR3 length is 13 residues. Germline-derived CDR1 and CDR2 are MGHRA and YSYEKL. The CDR3 sequence is CASSQPSAETQYF. CDR3 DNA: TGCGCCAGCAGCCAACCTTCGGCGGAGACCCAGTACTTC.

Ten or more counts support this clonotype. This chain links TRBV5-6 with TRBJ2-1; possibly TRBD2 for D (6 bases). Germline V gene lookup returns CDR1 SGHDT and CDR2 YYEEEE. Trimming left V 4 bases short and J 6 bases short, with 17 bases between. The length of the CDR3 is 15 residues. In DNA form, the CDR3 reads TGTGCCAGCAGCACCGGGCTAGCGATTTCCAATGAGCAGTTCTTC. Protein sequence: CASSTGLAISNEQFF. The entire variable domain, with the rest obtained from reference TRBV5-6 and TRBJ2-1, is as follows: DAGVTQSPTHLIKTRGQQVTLRCSPKSGHDTVSWYQQALGQGPQFIFQYYEEEERQRGNFPDRFSGHQFPNYSSELNVNALLLGDSALYLCASSTGLAISNEQFFGPGTRLTVL.

At least ten counts were recorded for this clonotype. The DNA of the CDR3 is TGTGCCAGCAGCGTAGAAGGGGCCTCAAATGAAAAACTGTTTTTT. Encoded protein: CASSVEGASNEKLFF. The V call is TRBV9, the J call TRBJ1-4; possibly TRBD1 for D (5 bases). CDR3 length equals 15 residues. Trimming removed 0 bases from V and 5 bases from J, with 11 bases in between. Germline V gene data show CDR1 as SGDLS and CDR2 as YYNGEE.

In this sample, this clonotype turned up many times. This chain uses TRBV5-5 with TRBJ1-5; D unresolved. Germline CDR1 SGHKS, CDR2 YYEKEE (reference sequence). This CDR3 comprises 14 residues. V lost 4 bases to trimming and J lost 1 base, with 9 bases between them. In DNA, the CDR3 is TGTGCCAGCAGCCCGACTTACAGCAATCAGCCCCAGCATTTT. Amino acids: CASSPTYSNQPQHF. The entire variable domain, with the rest obtained from reference TRBV5-5 and TRBJ1-5, is as follows: DAGVTQSPTHLIKTRGQQVTLRCSPISGHKSVSWYQQVLGQGPQFIFQYYEKEERGRGNFPDRFSARQFPNYSSELNVNALLLGDSALYLCASSPTYSNQPQHFGDGTRLSIL.